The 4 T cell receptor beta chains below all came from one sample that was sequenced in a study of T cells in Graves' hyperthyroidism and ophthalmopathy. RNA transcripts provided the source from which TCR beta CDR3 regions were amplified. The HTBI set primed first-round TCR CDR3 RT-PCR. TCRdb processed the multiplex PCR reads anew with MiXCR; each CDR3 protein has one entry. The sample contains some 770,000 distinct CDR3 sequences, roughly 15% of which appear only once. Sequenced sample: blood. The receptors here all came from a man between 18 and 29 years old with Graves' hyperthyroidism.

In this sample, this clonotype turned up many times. CDR3 amino acids: CASSPERPTDTQYF. CDR3 nucleotides: TGTGCCAGCAGTCCTGAGCGGCCCACAGATACGCAGTATTTT. The chain has TRBV28 and TRBJ2-3; a weak D match, TRBD2 (5 bases). The CDR3 runs 14 residues. In germline, CDR1 is MDHEN, CDR2 SYDVKM. The V end was cut by 5 bases, the J end by 2 bases, with 11 bases between.

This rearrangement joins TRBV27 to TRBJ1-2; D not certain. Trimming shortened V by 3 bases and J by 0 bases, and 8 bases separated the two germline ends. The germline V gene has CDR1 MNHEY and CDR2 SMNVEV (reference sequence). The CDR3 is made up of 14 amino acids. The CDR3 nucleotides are TGTGCCAGCAGTTTGAATTTAGCTAACTATGGCTACACCTTC. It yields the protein CASSLNLANYGYTF.

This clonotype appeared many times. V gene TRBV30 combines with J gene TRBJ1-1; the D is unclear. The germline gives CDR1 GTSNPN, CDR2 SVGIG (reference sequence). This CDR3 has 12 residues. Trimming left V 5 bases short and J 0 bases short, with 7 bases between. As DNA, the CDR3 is TGTGCCTGGGAAAGTCTGAACACTGAAGCTTTCTTT. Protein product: CAWESLNTEAFF.

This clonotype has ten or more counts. DNA for the CDR3: TGTGCCAGCAGTTTAGCCTCGGGGCTGGAGCAGTACTTC. Translated, it gives CASSLASGLEQYF. The chain employs TRBV12-3 or TRBV12-4 and TRBJ2-7, with D perhaps matching TRBD1 or TRBD2 (5 bases each). This CDR3 is 13 amino acids long. Trimming removed 0 bases from V and 7 bases from J, with 10 bases in between.